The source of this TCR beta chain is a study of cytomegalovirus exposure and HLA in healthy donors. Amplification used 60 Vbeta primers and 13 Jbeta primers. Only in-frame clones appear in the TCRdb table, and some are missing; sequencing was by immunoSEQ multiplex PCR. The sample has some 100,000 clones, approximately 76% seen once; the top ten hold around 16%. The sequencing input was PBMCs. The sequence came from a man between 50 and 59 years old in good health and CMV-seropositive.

The CDR3: CASSAGQGGREQFF. CDR3 sequence (DNA): TGTGCCAGCAGCGCGGGACAGGGGGGTAGGGAGCAGTTCTTC. V is TRBV9 and J is TRBJ2-1, with 11 bases identical to TRBD1. The germline gives CDR1 SGDLS, CDR2 YYNGEE. The junction had 6 bases not matched to a gene; V was cut back by 3 bases and J by 10 bases. The CDR3 loop spans 14 amino acids.